This T cell receptor beta chain was recovered during a study of shared T cell receptors in the human thymus. The table lists this clone with a count of one. Germline V gene lookup returns CDR1 SGHRS and CDR2 YFSETQ. V gave up 2 bases and J gave up 5 bases, with 7 bases separating them. CDR3 length equals 12 residues. Produced via immunoSEQ multiplex PCR; TCRdb's table is partial and in-frame only. The sample lists 550,000 to 800,000 clones; approximately 83% were seen once. The same sample was also used in a study of human thymus T cells.

The source of this sequence is a girl under three years old with a congenital heart defect. V usage is TRBV5-1 and J usage is TRBJ2-5, with D perhaps matching TRBD1 (5 bases). The sequenced material came from thymocytes. CDR3 sequence (DNA): TGCGCCAGCAGCTTTAAGGGGGAGACCCAGTACTTC. Residues: CASSFKGETQYF.